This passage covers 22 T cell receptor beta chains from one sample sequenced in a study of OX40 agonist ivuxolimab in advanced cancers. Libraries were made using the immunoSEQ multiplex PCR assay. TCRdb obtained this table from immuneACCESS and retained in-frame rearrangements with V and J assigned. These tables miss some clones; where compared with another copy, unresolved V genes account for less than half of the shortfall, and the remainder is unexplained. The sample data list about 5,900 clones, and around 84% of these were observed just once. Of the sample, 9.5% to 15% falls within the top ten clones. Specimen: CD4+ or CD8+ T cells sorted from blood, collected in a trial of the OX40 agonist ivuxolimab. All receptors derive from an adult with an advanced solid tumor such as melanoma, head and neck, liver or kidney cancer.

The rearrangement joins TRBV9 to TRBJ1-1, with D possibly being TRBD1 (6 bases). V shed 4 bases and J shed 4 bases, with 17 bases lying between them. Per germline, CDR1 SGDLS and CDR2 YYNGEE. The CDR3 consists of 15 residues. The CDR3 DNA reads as TGTGCCAGCAGCCCTACATGGGGGGCGCGCACTGAAGCTTTCTTT. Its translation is CASSPTWGARTEAFF.

CDR3 sequence: CASSVGGTGELFF. The CDR3 coding sequence is TGTGCCAGCAGTGTGGGGGGGACCGGGGAGCTGTTTTTT. The J gene is TRBJ2-2, the V gene TRBV25-1; 7 bases agree with TRBD2. There are 13 residues in the CDR3. The V gene's germline CDR1 is MGHDK and CDR2 SYGVNS. With V trimmed by 4 bases and J by 5 bases, 1 base remained unmatched.

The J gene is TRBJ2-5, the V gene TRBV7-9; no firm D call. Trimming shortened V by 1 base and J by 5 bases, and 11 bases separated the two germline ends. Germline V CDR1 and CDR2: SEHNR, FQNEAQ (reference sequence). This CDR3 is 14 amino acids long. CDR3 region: CASSLVVEWETQYF. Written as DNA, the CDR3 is TGTGCCAGCAGCTTAGTGGTGGAGTGGGAGACCCAGTACTTC. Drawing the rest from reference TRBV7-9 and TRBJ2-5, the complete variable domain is DTGVSQNPRHKITKRGQNVTFRCDPISEHNRLYWYRQTLGQGPEFLTYFQNEAQLEKSRLLSDRFSAERPKGSFSTLEIQRTEQGDSAMYLCASSLVVEWETQYFGPGTRLLVL.

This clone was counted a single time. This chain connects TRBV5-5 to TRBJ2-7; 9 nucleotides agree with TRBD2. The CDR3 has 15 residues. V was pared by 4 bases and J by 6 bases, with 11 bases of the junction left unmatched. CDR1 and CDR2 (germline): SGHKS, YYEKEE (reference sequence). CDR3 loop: CASSALAGVVFEQYF. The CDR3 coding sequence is TGTGCCAGCAGCGCCTTAGCGGGAGTGGTTTTCGAGCAGTACTTC.

The CDR3 sequence is CATDHSDRPAYEQYF. CDR3 coding DNA: TGTGCCACCGACCATTCGGACAGGCCAGCCTACGAGCAGTACTTC. The rearrangement uses TRBV28 and TRBJ2-7; 7 positions match TRBD1. The germline CDR1 and CDR2 sequences are MDHEN and SYDVKM. The CDR3 sequence is 15 residues long. The junction had 14 bases not matched to a gene; V was cut back by 10 bases and J by 2 bases.

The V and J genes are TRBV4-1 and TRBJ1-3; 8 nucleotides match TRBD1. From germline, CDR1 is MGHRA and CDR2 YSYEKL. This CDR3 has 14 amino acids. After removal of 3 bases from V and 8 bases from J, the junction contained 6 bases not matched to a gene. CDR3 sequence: CASSQPGQVYTIYF. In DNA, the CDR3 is TGCGCCAGCAGCCAGCCGGGACAGGTATACACCATATATTTT.

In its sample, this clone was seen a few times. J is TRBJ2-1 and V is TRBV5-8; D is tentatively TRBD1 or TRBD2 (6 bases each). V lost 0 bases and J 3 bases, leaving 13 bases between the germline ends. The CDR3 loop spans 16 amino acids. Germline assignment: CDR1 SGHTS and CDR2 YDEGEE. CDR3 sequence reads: CASSLAVGGFYNEQFF. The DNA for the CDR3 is TGTGCCAGCAGCTTGGCCGTGGGGGGCTTCTACAATGAGCAGTTCTTC.

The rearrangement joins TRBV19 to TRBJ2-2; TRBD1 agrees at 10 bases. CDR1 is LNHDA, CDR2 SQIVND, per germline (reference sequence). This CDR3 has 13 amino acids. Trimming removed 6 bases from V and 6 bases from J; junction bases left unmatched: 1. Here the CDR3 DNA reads TGTGCCAGTAGGGGGACAGGGGCCGGGGAGCTGTTTTTT. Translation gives CASRGTGAGELFF.

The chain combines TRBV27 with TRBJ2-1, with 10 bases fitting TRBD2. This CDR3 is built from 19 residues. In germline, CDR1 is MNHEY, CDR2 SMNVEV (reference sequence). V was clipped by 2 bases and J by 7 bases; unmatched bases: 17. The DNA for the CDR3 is TGTGCCAGCAGTTTAAACTATCGGGCTAGCGGGAGTAATGGGAATGAGCAGTTCTTC. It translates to CASSLNYRASGSNGNEQFF.

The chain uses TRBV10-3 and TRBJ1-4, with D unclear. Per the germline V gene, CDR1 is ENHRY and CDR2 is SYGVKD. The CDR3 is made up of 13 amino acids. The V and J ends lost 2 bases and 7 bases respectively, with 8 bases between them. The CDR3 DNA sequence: TGTGCCATCAGTGAGGGGAGGAGTGAAAAACTGTTTTTT. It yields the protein CAISEGRSEKLFF.

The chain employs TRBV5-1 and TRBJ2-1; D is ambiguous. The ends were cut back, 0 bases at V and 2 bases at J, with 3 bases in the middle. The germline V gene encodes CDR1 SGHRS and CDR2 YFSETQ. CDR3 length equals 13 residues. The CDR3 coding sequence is TGCGCCAGCAGCTTGGAAACCTACAATGAGCAGTTCTTC. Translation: CASSLETYNEQFF.

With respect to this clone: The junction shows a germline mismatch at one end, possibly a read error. The CDR3, as DNA: TGTGCCAGCAGCTTAGATCAGGGGCACGAATTATCCTTC. It is translated as CASSLDQGHELSF. This chain connects TRBV7-2 to TRBJ1-2; a weak D match, TRBD1 (6 bases). Germline-derived CDR1 and CDR2 are SGHTA and FQGNSA. The CDR3 is made up of 13 amino acids. The entire variable domain, with the rest obtained from reference TRBV7-2 and TRBJ1-2, is as follows: GAGVSQSPSNKVTEKGKDVELRCDPISGHTALYWYRQSLGQGLEFLIYFQGNSAPDKSGLPSDRFSAERTGGSVSTLTIQRTQQEDSAVYLCASSLDQGHELSFGSGTRLTVV.

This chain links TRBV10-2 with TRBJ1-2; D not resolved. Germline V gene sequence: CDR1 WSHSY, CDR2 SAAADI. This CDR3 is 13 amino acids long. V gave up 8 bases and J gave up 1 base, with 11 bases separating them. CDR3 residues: CASCSTVNYGYTF. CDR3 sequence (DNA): TGCGCCAGCTGCTCGACGGTTAACTATGGCTACACCTTC.

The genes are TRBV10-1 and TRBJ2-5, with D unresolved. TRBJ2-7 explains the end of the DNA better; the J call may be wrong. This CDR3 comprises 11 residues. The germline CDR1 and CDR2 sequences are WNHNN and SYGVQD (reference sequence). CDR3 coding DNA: TGCGCCAGCAGTTCGGTGGGCGAGCAGTACTTC. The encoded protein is CASSSVGEQYF.

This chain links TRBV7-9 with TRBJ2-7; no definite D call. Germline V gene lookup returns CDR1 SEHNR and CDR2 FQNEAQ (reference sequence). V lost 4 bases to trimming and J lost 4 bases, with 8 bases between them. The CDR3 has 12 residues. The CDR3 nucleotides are TGTGCCAGCAGCTCGATCAGGTACGAGCAGTACTTC. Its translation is CASSSIRYEQYF.

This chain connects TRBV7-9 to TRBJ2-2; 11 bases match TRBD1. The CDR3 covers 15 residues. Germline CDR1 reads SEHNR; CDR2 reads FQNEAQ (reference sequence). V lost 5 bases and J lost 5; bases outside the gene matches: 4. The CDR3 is CASSPRDRGTGELFF. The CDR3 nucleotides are TGTGCCAGCAGCCCTAGGGACAGGGGGACCGGGGAGCTGTTTTTT.

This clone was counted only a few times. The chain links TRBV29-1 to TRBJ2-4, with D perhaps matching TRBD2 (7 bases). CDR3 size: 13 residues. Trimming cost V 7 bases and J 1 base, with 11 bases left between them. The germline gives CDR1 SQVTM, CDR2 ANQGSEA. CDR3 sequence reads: CSAKGGAKNIQYF. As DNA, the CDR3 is TGCAGCGCTAAGGGGGGGGCCAAAAACATTCAGTACTTC.

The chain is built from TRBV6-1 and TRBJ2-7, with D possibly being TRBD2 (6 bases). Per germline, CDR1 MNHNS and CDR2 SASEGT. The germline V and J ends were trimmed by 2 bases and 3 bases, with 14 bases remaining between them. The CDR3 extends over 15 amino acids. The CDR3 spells CASSENRGAHYEQYF. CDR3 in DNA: TGTGCCAGCAGTGAAAATCGCGGGGCTCACTACGAGCAGTACTTC.

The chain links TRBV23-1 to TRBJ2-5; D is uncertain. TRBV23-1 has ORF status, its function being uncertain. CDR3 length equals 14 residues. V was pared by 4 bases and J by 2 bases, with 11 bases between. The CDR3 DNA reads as TGCGCCAGCAGTCTCGCCGGGTTGCAAGAGACCCAGTACTTC. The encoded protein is CASSLAGLQETQYF.

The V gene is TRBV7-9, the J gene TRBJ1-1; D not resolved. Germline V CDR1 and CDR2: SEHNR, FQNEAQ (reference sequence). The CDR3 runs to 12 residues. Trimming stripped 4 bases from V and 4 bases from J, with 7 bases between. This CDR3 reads CASSSGITEAFF. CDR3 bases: TGTGCCAGCAGCTCGGGGATCACTGAAGCTTTCTTT.

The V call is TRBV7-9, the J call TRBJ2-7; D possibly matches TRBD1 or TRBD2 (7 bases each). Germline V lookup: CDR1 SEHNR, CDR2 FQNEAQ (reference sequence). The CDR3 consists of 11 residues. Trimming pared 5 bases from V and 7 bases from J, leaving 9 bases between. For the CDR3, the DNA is TGTGCCAGCAGCCAGGGGGGGGAGCAGTACTTC. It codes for CASSQGGEQYF. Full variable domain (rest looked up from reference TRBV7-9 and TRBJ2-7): DTGVSQNPRHKITKRGQNVTFRCDPISEHNRLYWYRQTLGQGPEFLTYFQNEAQLEKSRLLSDRFSAERPKGSFSTLEIQRTEQGDSAMYLCASSQGGEQYFGPGTRLTVT.

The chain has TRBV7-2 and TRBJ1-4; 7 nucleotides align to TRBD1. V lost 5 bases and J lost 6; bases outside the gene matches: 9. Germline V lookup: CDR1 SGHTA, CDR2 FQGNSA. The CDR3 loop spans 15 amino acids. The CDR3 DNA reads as TGTGCCAGCAGCCCCACACTCGGGACAGATGAAAAACTGTTTTTT. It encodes CASSPTLGTDEKLFF.